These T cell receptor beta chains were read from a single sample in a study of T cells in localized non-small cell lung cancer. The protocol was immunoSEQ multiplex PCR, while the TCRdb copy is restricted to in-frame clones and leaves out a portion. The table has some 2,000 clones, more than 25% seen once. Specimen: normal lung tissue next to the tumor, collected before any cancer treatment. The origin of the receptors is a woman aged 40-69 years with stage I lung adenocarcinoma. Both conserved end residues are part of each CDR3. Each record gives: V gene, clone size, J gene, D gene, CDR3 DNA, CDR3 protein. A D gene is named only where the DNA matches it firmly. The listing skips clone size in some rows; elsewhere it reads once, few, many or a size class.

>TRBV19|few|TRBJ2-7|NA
TGTGCCACAAAGACGACAGGTTCCTCCTACGAGCAGTACTTC
CATKTTGSSYEQYF
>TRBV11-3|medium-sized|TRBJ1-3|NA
TGTGCCAGCAGTCAGGGGCTGATGGGAAACACCATATATTTT
CASSQGLMGNTIYF
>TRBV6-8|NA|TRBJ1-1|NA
TGTGCCAGCAGTTCGCGCAGATCTATGAACACTGAAGCTTTCTTT
CASSSRRSMNTEAFF
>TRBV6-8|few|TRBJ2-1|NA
TGTGCCAGCAGTGTGGCTGGGTCGCGGAATGAGCAGTTCTTC
CASSVAGSRNEQFF
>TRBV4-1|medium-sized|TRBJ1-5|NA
TGCGCCAGCAGCCAGGCCATCATTAGCAATCAGCCCCAGCATTTT
CASSQAIISNQPQHF
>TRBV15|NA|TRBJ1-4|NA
TGTGCCACCAGCAGAATGAGTGACAGCCCTAATGAAAAACTGTTTTTT
CATSRMSDSPNEKLFF
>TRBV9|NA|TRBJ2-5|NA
TGTGCCAGCAGTGAAGAGGGTAAAGGGTGGGAAGAGACCCAGTACTTC
CASSEEGKGWEETQYF
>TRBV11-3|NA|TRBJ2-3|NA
TGTGCCAGCAGCCAAGGGACGTATAGCACAGATACGCAGTATTTT
CASSQGTYSTDTQYF
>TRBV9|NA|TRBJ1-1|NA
TGTGCCAGCAGCCCACCCGGAGTGAGTACTGAAGCTTTCTTT
CASSPPGVSTEAFF
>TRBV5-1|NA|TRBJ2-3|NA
TGCGCCAGCAGCTTGGAGCAGGGATTAACAGATACGCAGTATTTT
CASSLEQGLTDTQYF
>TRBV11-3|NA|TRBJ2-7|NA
TGTGCCAGCAGCCCGTCGAGTGGGGGCTACGAGCAGTACTTC
CASSPSSGGYEQYF
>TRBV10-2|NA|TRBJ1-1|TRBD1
TGCGCCAGCAGTCGATGGGACAGGAACACTGAAGCTTTCTTT
CASSRWDRNTEAFF
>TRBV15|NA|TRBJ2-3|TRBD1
TGTGCCACCAGCACCTTACAGGGGTTTGCAGATACGCAGTATTTT
CATSTLQGFADTQYF
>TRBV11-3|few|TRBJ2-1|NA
TGTGCCAGCAGCTTTTTTGTAGTGGGGAACAATGAGCAGTTCTTC
CASSFFVVGNNEQFF